This T cell receptor beta chain was captured by sequencing in a study of blood T cell repertoires in COVID-19. Authors' methods: Amplification of reference gene primers provided the estimated nucleated cell counts. Measured with immunoSEQ multiplex PCR; TCRdb has only the in-frame clones, and not every one. That table gives V, J and clone size, and the DNA gave D and trimming. The table lists around 170,000 clones, more than 75% of them singletons. Trimming cost V 4 bases and J 1 base; bases outside gene matches: 3. The CDR3 length is 15 residues. Germline V gene data show CDR1 as SGHRS and CDR2 as YFSETQ. Cohorts were based on clinical histories the participants reported.

The sample was PBMCs or T cells enriched from blood (not recorded which). The rearrangement links TRBV5-1 to TRBJ1-5, with TRBD1 matching over 9 bases. The sequence was collected from a man in his fifties or sixties who had been exposed to COVID-19. CDR3 sequence reads: CASSPGQGSNQPQHF. CDR3 sequence (DNA): TGCGCCAGCAGCCCGGGACAGGGAAGCAATCAGCCCCAGCATTTT.